The 17 T cell receptor beta chains below all came from one sample that was sequenced in a study of cytomegalovirus exposure and HLA in healthy donors. Some clones are missing from TCRdb's copy, which holds only in-frame ones; the method was immunoSEQ multiplex PCR. The sample contains 50,000 to 65,000 clones, approximately 95% of which appear only once. The specimen sequenced was PBMCs. These TCRs come from a young woman in good health and CMV-seropositive.

CDR3 protein: CASSQPVQETQYF. The CDR3 DNA sequence: TGTGCCAGCAGCCAACCGGTCCAAGAGACCCAGTACTTC. The chain couples TRBV4-2 to TRBJ2-5; D unclear. There are 13 residues in the CDR3. Germline V CDR1 and CDR2: LGHNA, YNFKEQ. The V and J ends lost 2 bases and 1 base respectively, with 5 bases between them.

This chain links TRBV6-5 with TRBJ2-7, with 10 positions matching TRBD1. V was pared by 4 bases and J by 6 bases, with 9 bases of the junction left unmatched. The V gene's germline CDR1 is MNHEY and CDR2 SVGAGI. This CDR3 has 15 residues. The DNA for the CDR3 is TGTGCCAGCAGTTCATGGACAGGGGGAGAATCCGAGCAGTACTTC. Its translation: CASSSWTGGESEQYF.

This clone was seen just once. This rearrangement joins TRBV2 to TRBJ2-1; D might be TRBD2 (6 bases). CDR1 and CDR2 from the germline V gene are SNHLY and FYNNEI. Deletions cut 10 bases from V and 3 bases from J, with 10 bases between. The CDR3 runs 12 residues. The CDR3 DNA reads as TGTGCCATCATAGCGGACTACAATGAGCAGTTCTTC. Protein product: CAIIADYNEQFF.

This chain joins TRBV29-1 and TRBJ1-5; no clear D gene. The germline V and J ends were trimmed by 4 bases and 5 bases, with 12 bases remaining between them. This CDR3 is built from 13 residues. The germline V gene encodes CDR1 SQVTM and CDR2 ANQGSEA. CDR3 sequence reads: CSVGAGDDQPQHF. In DNA form, the CDR3 reads TGCAGCGTTGGTGCGGGTGACGATCAGCCCCAGCATTTT.

This clone was observed a single time. V usage is TRBV5-1 and J usage is TRBJ1-6, with D unresolved. The CDR3 sequence is 14 residues long. V lost 4 bases and J 7 bases, leaving 12 bases between the germline ends. Germline CDR1 reads SGHRS; CDR2 reads YFSETQ. The CDR3 DNA sequence: TGCGCCAGCAGCATTTTAACAGAAAATTCACCCCTCCACTTT. As protein: CASSILTENSPLHF.

V gene TRBV7-8 combines with J gene TRBJ2-1; weak D call: TRBD2 (6 bases). CDR1 is SGHVS and CDR2 is FQNEAQ in the germline V gene. V gave up 0 bases and J gave up 5 bases, with 17 bases separating them. CDR3 length equals 17 residues. CDR3 nucleotide sequence: TGTGCCAGCAGCTTAGCGCGCGGGGCCCTCGGCGACAATGAGCAGTTCTTC. It yields the protein CASSLARGALGDNEQFF.

This rearrangement joins TRBV18 to TRBJ2-5; 11 bases agree with TRBD2. This CDR3 region has 17 residues. The J segment lost 5 bases and the V segment lost 4 bases, leaving 12 bases of the junction unmatched. Germline CDR1 and CDR2: KGHSH and LQKENI. The CDR3 loop is CASSLRTSGSQRETQYF. CDR3 DNA: TGTGCCAGCTCACTCAGGACTAGCGGGTCCCAACGGGAGACCCAGTACTTC.

This chain connects TRBV18 to TRBJ1-2; 9 bases align to TRBD1. From germline, CDR1 is KGHSH and CDR2 LQKENI. This CDR3 is built from 13 residues. With V trimmed by 8 bases and J by 5 bases, 6 bases remained unmatched. The CDR3 DNA follows: TGTGCCAGCGGAGGACAGGGGATATATGGCTACACCTTC. Amino acid sequence: CASGGQGIYGYTF.

The chain carries TRBV6-1 and TRBJ2-2; D call uncertain. Looked up from germline, CDR1 is MNHNS and CDR2 is SASEGT. The CDR3 is 12 residues long. The germline V and J ends were trimmed by 6 bases and 7 bases, with 9 bases remaining between them. Here the CDR3 reads CASSQTVGELFF. The CDR3 DNA reads as TGTGCCAGCAGCCAAACAGTCGGGGAGCTGTTTTTT.

This clone was counted once. V usage is TRBV14 and J usage is TRBJ1-1; D call uncertain. Trimming took 1 base from V and 0 from J, leaving 9 bases between them. Germline V lookup: CDR1 SGHDN, CDR2 FVKESK. The CDR3 runs to 15 residues. Here the CDR3 reads CASSQVESMNTEAFF. The CDR3 region has the DNA TGTGCCAGCAGCCAAGTTGAGTCCATGAACACTGAAGCTTTCTTT.

The chain has TRBV7-2 and TRBJ1-2; no definite D call. V lost 2 bases to trimming and J lost 7 bases, with 11 bases between them. The CDR3 loop spans 13 amino acids. Germline CDR1 reads SGHTA; CDR2 reads FQGNSA. This CDR3 is CASSLRRDGGYTF. CDR3 DNA sequence: TGTGCCAGCAGCTTAAGACGGGATGGTGGCTACACCTTC. Drawing the rest from reference TRBV7-2 and TRBJ1-2, the complete variable domain is GAGVSQSPSNKVTEKGKDVELRCDPISGHTALYWYRQSLGQGLEFLIYFQGNSAPDKSGLPSDRFSAERTGGSVSTLTIQRTQQEDSAVYLCASSLRRDGGYTFGSGTRLTVV.

V is TRBV28 and J is TRBJ1-1, with TRBD1 matching over 7 bases. Germline lookup yields CDR1 MDHEN and CDR2 SYDVKM. J gave up 5 bases and V 2 bases, and 8 bases lay outside the gene matches. The CDR3 covers 15 residues. DNA for the CDR3: TGTGCCAGCAGTTTACCACGCCAGGGGGGAACTGAAGCTTTCTTT. As protein: CASSLPRQGGTEAFF. Full variable domain (outside the CDR3, taken from reference TRBV28 and TRBJ1-1): DVKVTQSSRYLVKRTGEKVFLECVQDMDHENMFWYRQDPGLGLRLIYFSYDVKMKEKGDIPEGYSVSREKKERFSLILESASTNQTSMYLCASSLPRQGGTEAFFGQGTRLTVV.

The chain combines TRBV29-1 with TRBJ2-1; TRBD2 matches 8 bases. Germline V gives CDR1 SQVTM, CDR2 ANQGSEA. V was pared by 7 bases and J by 4 bases, with 12 bases of the junction left unmatched. The CDR3 loop spans 15 amino acids. The CDR3 reads CSETLAGRPYNEQFF. Here the CDR3 DNA reads TGCAGCGAAACCCTAGCGGGCCGGCCTTACAATGAGCAGTTCTTC.

The chain employs TRBV7-8 and TRBJ2-3, with D perhaps matching TRBD1 (7 bases). V was pared by 4 bases and J by 9 bases, with 20 bases between. Germline loops: CDR1 SGHVS, CDR2 FQNEAQ. The CDR3 is 15 amino acids. CDR3 region: CASSSRRGPGGTQYF. The CDR3 nucleotides read TGTGCCAGCAGCTCACGGAGGGGGCCCGGTGGAACGCAGTATTTT.

The rearrangement links TRBV7-2 to TRBJ2-7; perhaps TRBD1 as D (7 bases). V shed 4 bases and J shed 2 bases, with 15 bases lying between them. CDR3 length equals 15 residues. CDR1 and CDR2 from the germline V gene are SGHTA and FQGNSA. CDR3 sequence (DNA): TGTGCCAGCAGCTCCCAGGGGGGATCCACCTACGAGCAGTACTTC. Translated: CASSSQGGSTYEQYF.

The V and J genes are TRBV30 and TRBJ1-6; D gene ambiguous. Germline CDR1 reads GTSNPN; CDR2 reads SVGIG (reference sequence). Between the trimmed V and J ends, which lost 4 bases and 2 bases, there was a span of 12 bases. CDR3 length equals 15 residues. The CDR3 sequence: CAWNRHPTYNSPLHF. In nucleotides, the CDR3 is TGTGCCTGGAATCGACACCCAACCTATAATTCACCCCTCCACTTT. Based on the CDR3 plus reference TRBV30 and TRBJ1-6, the full variable domain is SQTIHQWPATLVQPVGSPLSLECTVEGTSNPNLYWYRQAAGRGLQLLFYSVGIGQISSEVPQNLSASRPQDRQFILSSKKLLLSDSGFYLCAWNRHPTYNSPLHFGNGTRLTVT.

V and J are TRBV11-2 and TRBJ2-2; 9 nucleotides agree with TRBD2. V was pared by 1 base and J by 4 bases, with 4 bases of the junction left unmatched. Per germline, CDR1 SGHAT and CDR2 FQNNGV. The CDR3 is 16 residues long. The CDR3 nucleotides are TGTGCCAGCAGCTTAGGGGCGGGAGGGCTCACCGGGGAGCTGTTTTTT. Amino acids: CASSLGAGGLTGELFF.